The sequence of this T cell receptor beta chain was determined in a study of long-term antiretroviral therapy in people with HIV. Study results and limitations: Within the repertoire, clones expanded before ART were dominant at all time points.

Per germline, CDR1 SGHDT and CDR2 YYEEEE. The CDR3 is made up of 15 amino acids. Unmatched junction bases numbered 6, after V lost 0 bases and J lost 4 bases. As to this clone: Antigen: not known.

Runs used v3.0 of the immunoSEQ assay and were done at survey level. Sequencing of each sample targeted 40,000-50,000 T-cell genomes. TCRdb keeps only in-frame clones here, not all; method: immunoSEQ multiplex PCR. The profile shows some 19,000 clones, around 81% of them singletons. Sequenced material: unsorted PBMCs, taken 2.2 years after starting antiretroviral therapy. The V and J genes are TRBV5-6 and TRBJ2-5; 7 bases agree with TRBD2. This receptor was identified in a man aged 50-60 years with HIV. The CDR3 DNA sequence: TGTGCCAGCAGCTTGGTGGCTAGCGGCCGAGAGACCCAGTACTTC. It is translated as CASSLVASGRETQYF.